This T cell receptor (beta chain) stems from a study of T cell repertoires in cytomegalovirus infection. On the study more broadly: Public TCR beta signatures indicated both CMV infection and matching HLA type.

About this clonotype itself: Its antigen is unknown. A read error may produce the germline difference seen at one junction end.

Per germline, CDR1 SGHKS and CDR2 YYEKEE (reference sequence). The CDR3 runs 16 residues. TCRdb processed the reads anew with MiXCR; each CDR3 protein has one entry. The table shows around 130,000 distinct CDR3 sequences, with approximately 8.8% occurring only once. The study, taken as a whole, reports: HLA-C-restricted TCR beta clonotypes specific for CMV led the ex vivo response. Identification of carriers of CMV plus the relevant HLA was performed using cumulative public TCR beta family frequency.

The clonotype was recovered from a human donor in good health (CMV status not recorded). Some clones in this sample may be carry-over from other donors' samples. This sequence joins TRBV5-5 and TRBJ1-1; no clear D gene. Sequencing used PBMCs. This CDR3 reads CTSSLAAAAMNTEAFF. The CDR3 DNA is TGTACCAGCAGCTTGGCGGCGGCAGCCATGAACACTGAAGCTTTCTTT.